These 20 T cell receptor beta chains came from one sample sequenced in a study of CD8 T cells in Susac syndrome. The authors reverse transcribed about 0.5 to 1 ug RNA with random hexamers. TCRdb itself ran the immunoSEQ multiplex PCR reads through MiXCR, one entry per CDR3 protein. The sample has 100,000 to 150,000 distinct CDR3 sequences; over 95% are singletons. Material: CD4+ T cells from PBMCs. These receptor sequences come from a human donor with Susac syndrome.

The rearrangement joins TRBV3-1 to TRBJ1-1; TRBD1 agrees at 7 bases. This CDR3 spans 17 amino acids. Germline values: CDR1 LGHDT, CDR2 YNNKEL (reference sequence). J was trimmed by 0 bases and V by 0 bases; bases with no gene match: 7. CDR3 protein: CASSQDGTESMNTEAFF. For the CDR3, the DNA is TGTGCCAGCAGCCAAGACGGGACAGAGAGCATGAACACTGAAGCTTTCTTT.

V usage is TRBV5-1 and J usage is TRBJ2-3; weak D call: TRBD2 (5 bases). The germline V gene encodes CDR1 SGHRS and CDR2 YFSETQ. V was pared by 9 bases and J by 3 bases, with 17 bases between. There are 14 residues in the CDR3. Here the CDR3 reads CATSSESGTDTQYF. The CDR3 nucleotides are TGCGCCACCTCGAGCGAATCGGGGACAGATACGCAGTATTTT.

The J gene is TRBJ1-1, the V gene TRBV30, with D perhaps TRBD1 (6 bases). The CDR3 consists of 14 residues. The germline V and J ends were trimmed by 4 bases and 5 bases, with 17 bases remaining between them. Per germline, CDR1 GTSNPN and CDR2 SVGIG (reference sequence). CDR3: CAWTSNREPTEAFF. Written as DNA, the CDR3 is TGTGCCTGGACCTCAAACAGGGAACCGACTGAAGCTTTCTTT. The complete variable domain, with remaining parts taken from reference TRBV30 and TRBJ1-1, reads SQTIHQWPATLVQPVGSPLSLECTVEGTSNPNLYWYRQAAGRGLQLLFYSVGIGQISSEVPQNLSASRPQDRQFILSSKKLLLSDSGFYLCAWTSNREPTEAFFGQGTRLTVV.

The rearrangement links TRBV6-2 or TRBV6-3 to TRBJ2-6; a possible D gene is TRBD2 (5 bases). CDR3 length: 15 residues. CDR1 MNHEY and CDR2 SVGEGT come from the germline V gene. Between the trimmed V and J ends, which lost 8 bases and 9 bases, there was a span of 20 bases. CDR3: CASRTSTGKGNVLTF. The CDR3 nucleotides are TGTGCCAGCCGCACATCCACCGGGAAGGGCAACGTCCTGACTTTC.

The sample holds one count of this clonotype. J is TRBJ2-1 and V is TRBV27, with D uncertain. The germline V gene encodes CDR1 MNHEY and CDR2 SMNVEV (reference sequence). Trimming removed 2 bases at V and 7 bases at J, with 6 bases between. The CDR3 has 12 residues. CDR3: CASSLTWNEQFF. The CDR3 DNA sequence: TGTGCCAGCAGTTTAACGTGGAATGAGCAGTTCTTC.

The chain is built from TRBV30 and TRBJ2-5; D not resolved. This CDR3 is 12 amino acids long. V lost 4 bases and J lost 4, with 10 bases in between. Germline CDR1 GTSNPN, CDR2 SVGIG (reference sequence). The CDR3 DNA is TGTGCCTGGACGGCGTCAGGAGAGACCCAGTACTTC. The encoded protein is CAWTASGETQYF.

The gene calls are TRBV5-4 and TRBJ2-1; the match to TRBD2 covers 7 bases. The CDR3 extends over 15 amino acids. The V gene's germline CDR1 is SGHNT and CDR2 YYREEE (reference sequence). Trimming took 4 bases from V and 5 from J; bases not matched to a gene: 9. The CDR3 spells CASSHASGGNNEQFF. The DNA for the CDR3 is TGTGCCAGCAGCCATGCTAGCGGAGGGAACAATGAGCAGTTCTTC.

The chain has TRBV30 and TRBJ1-1; maybe TRBD1 (5 bases). This CDR3 has 13 amino acids. Germline CDR1 is GTSNPN and CDR2 is SVGIG (reference sequence). The V and J ends lost 1 base and 2 bases respectively, with 8 bases between them. Here the CDR3 reads CAWSGDGNTEAFF. The CDR3 DNA reads as TGTGCCTGGAGTGGGGACGGCAACACTGAAGCTTTCTTT.

The count of this clonotype is one. CDR3 residues: CAWSEGGDQPQHF. CDR3 coding DNA: TGTGCCTGGAGCGAAGGGGGGGATCAGCCCCAGCATTTT. The J gene is TRBJ1-5, the V gene TRBV30, with a tentative D call TRBD1 (6 bases). The germline V gene encodes CDR1 GTSNPN and CDR2 SVGIG (reference sequence). CDR3 length: 13 amino acids. Trimming shortened V by 3 bases and J by 5 bases, and 11 bases separated the two germline ends. Looking up the rest from reference TRBV30 and TRBJ1-5 gives the full variable domain: SQTIHQWPATLVQPVGSPLSLECTVEGTSNPNLYWYRQAAGRGLQLLFYSVGIGQISSEVPQNLSASRPQDRQFILSSKKLLLSDSGFYLCAWSEGGDQPQHFGDGTRLSIL.

The V and J genes are TRBV20-1 and TRBJ2-5, with D maybe TRBD1 (6 bases). This CDR3 comprises 16 residues. V lost 0 bases, J lost 4 bases, and 18 bases lay in between. Germline V gives CDR1 DFQATT, CDR2 SNEGSKA (reference sequence). The CDR3 DNA follows: TGCAGTGCTAGAGACCTTCAGGGGCGTGGAGCAGAGACCCAGTACTTC. Translated: CSARDLQGRGAETQYF.

As DNA, the CDR3 is TGCGCCAGCAGCCAAGGGGGACACGATTATAGCAATCAGCCCCAGCATTTT. This translates into CASSQGGHDYSNQPQHF. This chain links TRBV4-1 with TRBJ1-5; D possibly corresponds to TRBD1 (6 bases). CDR3 size: 17 residues. Trimming removed 1 base from V and 0 bases from J, with 13 bases in between. Germline V gives CDR1 MGHRA, CDR2 YSYEKL.

J is TRBJ2-7 and V is TRBV10-3; D remains ambiguous. CDR1 and CDR2 from the germline V gene are ENHRY and SYGVKD. Trimming removed 11 bases at V and 6 bases at J, with 20 bases between. This CDR3 has 13 residues. The CDR3 is CASHSDPLSEQYF. CDR3 DNA: TGTGCCTCCCACAGCGACCCCTTATCCGAGCAGTACTTC.

The chain employs TRBV12-3 or TRBV12-4 and TRBJ1-2; 7 bases agree with TRBD1. The CDR3 covers 13 residues. The ends lost 7 bases at V and 6 bases at J; junction bases unmatched: 8. CDR3 sequence reads: CASTPLQGNGYTF. The CDR3 DNA sequence: TGTGCCAGCACTCCTTTACAGGGGAATGGCTACACCTTC.

The chain employs TRBV20-1 and TRBJ1-2; a possible D gene is TRBD1 (6 bases). V shed 1 base and J shed 8 bases, with 20 bases lying between them. The V gene's germline CDR1 is DFQATT and CDR2 SNEGSKA (reference sequence). The CDR3 is 15 residues long. The DNA for the CDR3 is TGCAGTGCTAGAGCGAAGGGGACATCAACGGTGGGCTACACCTTC. Residues: CSARAKGTSTVGYTF.

Here the CDR3 reads CATSDTTVEYDNEQFF. As DNA, the CDR3 is TGTGCCACCAGTGACACGACAGTGGAGTATGACAATGAGCAGTTCTTC. The V call is TRBV24-1, the J call TRBJ2-1; D perhaps matches TRBD1 (5 bases). V lost 4 bases, J lost 5 bases, and 17 bases lay in between. Germline CDR1 KGHDR, CDR2 SFDVKD. This CDR3 is 16 amino acids long.

This CDR3 reads CASSFMDSGELFF. DNA of the CDR3: TGTGCCAGCAGCTTTATGGATTCCGGGGAGCTGTTTTTT. This chain joins TRBV7-2 and TRBJ2-2; D remains ambiguous. The CDR3 contains 13 residues. Trimming removed 3 bases at V and 6 bases at J, with 8 bases between. Germline lookup yields CDR1 SGHTA and CDR2 FQGNSA. The whole variable domain, filled in from reference TRBV7-2 and TRBJ2-2, reads GAGVSQSPSNKVTEKGKDVELRCDPISGHTALYWYRQSLGQGLEFLIYFQGNSAPDKSGLPSDRFSAERTGGSVSTLTIQRTQQEDSAVYLCASSFMDSGELFFGEGSRLTVL.

This sequence joins TRBV9 and TRBJ2-5, with 7 bases matching TRBD2. CDR1 is SGDLS, CDR2 YYNGEE, per germline. The CDR3 extends over 14 amino acids. With V trimmed by 4 bases and J by 5 bases, 8 bases remained unmatched. The CDR3 here is CASSSRGGGETQYF. The DNA of the CDR3 is TGTGCCAGCAGCTCCCGCGGGGGTGGCGAGACCCAGTACTTC.

The chain combines TRBV9 with TRBJ1-5, with TRBD1 as a possible D gene (5 bases). Germline values: CDR1 SGDLS, CDR2 YYNGEE. With 0 bases removed from V and 5 bases from J, the gap between germline ends came to 12 bases. CDR3 length: 15 amino acids. CDR3 DNA sequence: TGTGCCAGCAGCGTAGAGGGGCAGACTGATCAGCCCCAGCATTTT. This encodes CASSVEGQTDQPQHF. The full variable domain, with the rest looked up from reference TRBV9 and TRBJ1-5, is DSGVTQTPKHLITATGQRVTLRCSPRSGDLSVYWYQQSLDQGLQFLIQYYNGEERAKGNILERFSAQQFPDLHSELNLSSLELGDSALYFCASSVEGQTDQPQHFGDGTRLSIL.

The chain uses TRBV29-1 and TRBJ2-1, with TRBD1 identical over 7 bases. The V segment lost 6 bases and the J segment 2 bases; nucleotides outside the gene matches: 7. Germline V gene sequence: CDR1 SQVTM, CDR2 ANQGSEA. The CDR3 loop spans 14 amino acids. Here the CDR3 reads CSVQGQTTYNEQFF. As DNA, the CDR3 is TGCAGCGTACAGGGACAGACCACCTACAATGAGCAGTTCTTC.

The CDR3 loop reads CSVESSLSTDTQYF. CDR3 nucleotides: TGCAGCGTTGAGAGTAGTCTAAGCACAGATACGCAGTATTTT. This chain links TRBV29-1 with TRBJ2-3; no clear D gene. The CDR3 is 14 amino acids. The germline V gene has CDR1 SQVTM and CDR2 ANQGSEA. V was clipped by 3 bases and J by 0 bases, with 10 bases between them.